These T cell receptor beta chains were read from a single sample in a study of cytomegalovirus exposure and HLA in healthy donors. Profiling relied on immunoSEQ multiplex PCR, and the TCRdb table lists in-frame clones only, not all of them. This sample yields around 150,000 clones, of which approximately 67% are seen a single time; 3.5% to 5% belongs to the top ten. The sequencing sample was made of PBMCs. These receptors all come from a woman under 30 in good health and CMV-seropositive. Each CDR3 is given with its conserved first and last residue. Fields, in order: clone size, D gene, V gene, J gene, CDR3 protein, CDR3 DNA. D genes are given only for firm matches. The size field is filled for only some rows; it gives once, few, many or a size class.

size: -; D: TRBD2; V: TRBV30; J: TRBJ2-5; CDR3: CAWRVAGVSETQYF; DNA: TGTGCCTGGAGGGTAGCGGGAGTTTCGGAGACCCAGTACTTC
size: -; D: -; V: TRBV11-2; J: TRBJ2-7; CDR3: CASSPRSSGTSYEQYF; DNA: TGTGCCAGCAGCCCCCGGAGTAGCGGAACCTCCTACGAGCAGTACTTC
size: -; D: TRBD2; V: TRBV7-3; J: TRBJ2-1; CDR3: CASSLMPSGEQFF; DNA: TGTGCCAGCAGCTTAATGCCTAGCGGTGAGCAGTTCTTC
size: -; D: -; V: TRBV30; J: TRBJ2-1; CDR3: CAWRGGVPSNTGMTEQFF; DNA: TGTGCCTGGAGAGGGGGAGTCCCCTCTAACACCGGAATGACGGAGCAGTTCTTC
size: -; D: -; V: TRBV11-2; J: TRBJ2-5; CDR3: CASSAYQETQYF; DNA: TGTGCCAGCAGCGCGTACCAAGAGACCCAGTACTTC
size: -; D: TRBD1; V: TRBV9; J: TRBJ2-1; CDR3: CASSARDRGFFEQFF; DNA: TGTGCCAGCAGCGCCAGGGACAGGGGGTTCTTTGAGCAGTTCTTC
size: -; D: -; V: TRBV2; J: TRBJ1-1; CDR3: CASSGAGVTFF; DNA: TGTGCCAGCAGTGGGGCAGGGGTTACTTTCTTT
size: -; D: TRBD1; V: TRBV18; J: TRBJ2-1; CDR3: CASSPSSGQGAPNNEQFF; DNA: TGTGCCAGCTCACCAAGCAGTGGACAGGGGGCTCCTAACAATGAGCAGTTCTTC
size: few; D: -; V: TRBV7-7; J: TRBJ2-7; CDR3: CASSPGDRYEQYF; DNA: TGTGCTAGCAGCCCAGGGGATAGGTACGAGCAGTACTTC
size: once; D: -; V: TRBV7-9; J: TRBJ2-3; CDR3: CASSLLETGVTDTQYF; DNA: TGTGCCAGCAGCTTACTAGAGACAGGCGTCACAGATACGCAGTATTTT
size: -; D: -; V: TRBV11-1; J: TRBJ2-6; CDR3: CASSSTGGANVLTF; DNA: TGTGCCAGCAGCTCCACGGGTGGGGCCAACGTCCTGACTTTC
size: -; D: TRBD2; V: TRBV2; J: TRBJ2-1; CDR3: CASSANSGVTYNEQFF; DNA: TGTGCCAGCAGTGCCAATAGCGGGGTGACCTACAATGAGCAGTTCTTC
size: -; D: TRBD1; V: TRBV5-1; J: TRBJ2-1; CDR3: CASSSYLDPGTGGREQFF; DNA: TGCGCCAGCAGCTCGTACCTTGATCCCGGGACAGGGGGCAGGGAGCAGTTCTTC
size: -; D: -; V: TRBV4-1; J: TRBJ2-2; CDR3: CASSQGSEGTGELFF; DNA: TGCGCCAGCAGCCAAGGTTCGGAGGGAACCGGGGAGCTGTTTTTT
size: -; D: -; V: TRBV7-9; J: TRBJ1-1; CDR3: CASSHPNTEAFF; DNA: TGTGCCAGCAGCCATCCGAACACTGAAGCTTTCTTT
size: -; D: -; V: TRBV30; J: TRBJ1-5; CDR3: CAWSRRNQPQHF; DNA: TGTGCCTGGAGTAGGCGGAATCAGCCCCAGCATTTT
size: few; D: TRBD1; V: TRBV19; J: TRBJ1-4; CDR3: CASTGTVNEKLFF; DNA: TGTGCCAGTACCGGGACAGTTAATGAAAAACTGTTTTTT
size: -; D: TRBD2; V: TRBV2; J: TRBJ2-1; CDR3: CASSEKLVGGNEQFF; DNA: TGTGCCAGCAGTGAAAAATTGGTGGGGGGGAATGAGCAGTTCTTC
size: once; D: -; V: TRBV5-1; J: TRBJ2-1; CDR3: CASSPPRSSYNEQFF; DNA: TGCGCCAGCAGCCCCCCGAGGAGCTCCTACAATGAGCAGTTCTTC
size: -; D: TRBD2; V: TRBV7-2; J: TRBJ2-7; CDR3: CASSLRAGDSYEQYF; DNA: TGTGCCAGCAGCTTACGAGCGGGAGACTCCTACGAGCAGTACTTC
size: -; D: -; V: TRBV15; J: TRBJ1-2; CDR3: CATTHGGGYGYTF; DNA: TGTGCCACAACTCACGGGGGGGGCTATGGCTACACCTTC
size: -; D: -; V: TRBV5-1; J: TRBJ2-5; CDR3: CASSLRGETQYF; DNA: TGCGCCAGCAGCTTGAGGGGGGAGACCCAGTACTTC
size: -; D: -; V: TRBV10-3; J: TRBJ1-5; CDR3: CASSGQHSNQPQHF; DNA: TGTGCCTCCTCGGGACAACATAGCAATCAGCCCCAGCATTTT
size: once; D: -; V: TRBV6-6; J: TRBJ2-7; CDR3: CASVGLGDEQYF; DNA: TGTGCCAGCGTAGGCCTCGGGGACGAGCAGTACTTC
size: -; D: TRBD2; V: TRBV10-1; J: TRBJ2-1; CDR3: CASSQLRGLAGAGEQFF; DNA: TGCGCCAGCAGTCAATTACGGGGACTAGCGGGAGCGGGTGAGCAGTTCTTC
size: once; D: -; V: TRBV7-2; J: TRBJ1-4; CDR3: CASSNTRGREKLFF; DNA: TGTGCCAGCAGCAACACAAGGGGTCGGGAAAAACTGTTTTTT
size: -; D: -; V: TRBV7-9; J: TRBJ2-5; CDR3: CASSPIPAETQYF; DNA: TGTGCCAGCAGCCCCATCCCTGCGGAGACCCAGTACTTC
size: -; D: -; V: TRBV4-3; J: TRBJ1-2; CDR3: CASSQDLTGVVNGYTF; DNA: TGCGCCAGCAGCCAAGATCTAACGGGGGTGGTGAATGGCTACACCTTC
size: once; D: -; V: TRBV15; J: TRBJ1-2; CDR3: CATSGDGNYGYTF; DNA: TGTGCCACCAGCGGAGACGGTAACTATGGCTACACCTTC
size: -; D: -; V: TRBV1; J: TRBJ2-1; CDR3: CTSGRLAGDNEQFF; DNA: TGCACCAGCGGACGACTAGCTGGAGACAATGAGCAGTTCTTC
size: -; D: TRBD1; V: TRBV5-8; J: TRBJ1-4; CDR3: CASGANPGQIKQKLFF; DNA: TGTGCCAGCGGGGCCAATCCGGGACAGATTAAACAAAAACTGTTTTTT
size: -; D: -; V: TRBV5-1; J: TRBJ2-7; CDR3: CASSLAPRRGSYEQYF; DNA: TGCGCCAGCAGCTTGGCACCCAGGCGGGGTTCCTACGAGCAGTACTTC
size: -; D: TRBD2; V: TRBV7-9; J: TRBJ2-3; CDR3: CASSPSSGYTDTQYF; DNA: TGTGCCAGCAGCCCGAGTAGCGGGTACACAGATACGCAGTATTTT
size: -; D: TRBD1; V: TRBV4-3; J: TRBJ2-7; CDR3: CASSQSGTGGEQYF; DNA: TGCGCCAGCAGCCAGTCCGGGACAGGGGGCGAGCAGTACTTC
size: once; D: TRBD2; V: TRBV7-7; J: TRBJ2-5; CDR3: CASSFEGGPGETQYF; DNA: TGTGCTAGCAGCTTCGAGGGAGGGCCCGGCGAGACCCAGTACTTC
size: -; D: -; V: TRBV18; J: TRBJ1-1; CDR3: CASSPKSGRDTEAFF; DNA: TGTGCCAGCTCCCCTAAGTCCGGGAGAGACACTGAAGCTTTCTTT
size: -; D: -; V: TRBV9; J: TRBJ2-7; CDR3: CASSVGGGTYEQYF; DNA: TGTGCCAGCAGCGTAGGGGGCGGTACCTACGAGCAGTACTTC
size: -; D: -; V: TRBV28; J: TRBJ2-7; CDR3: CASSPSWSSYEQYF; DNA: TGTGCCAGCAGCCCTTCGTGGAGCTCCTACGAGCAGTACTTC
size: -; D: -; V: TRBV7-9; J: TRBJ1-1; CDR3: CASSPGLGAFF; DNA: TGTGCCAGCAGCCCAGGGCTGGGAGCTTTCTTT
size: few; D: -; V: TRBV19; J: TRBJ2-7; CDR3: CASSTIPVQGSHEQYF; DNA: TGTGCCAGTAGTACAATCCCAGTTCAGGGCAGCCACGAGCAGTACTTC
size: -; D: -; V: TRBV27; J: TRBJ1-1; CDR3: CASSPLNMTVKLDTEAFF; DNA: TGTGCCAGCAGCCCCTTAAATATGACAGTGAAATTGGACACTGAAGCTTTCTTT
size: -; D: TRBD1; V: TRBV6-6; J: TRBJ1-5; CDR3: CASTKTGGGNQPQHF; DNA: TGTGCCAGCACAAAAACAGGGGGCGGCAATCAGCCCCAGCATTTT
size: -; D: TRBD2; V: TRBV9; J: TRBJ2-3; CDR3: CASGGVIGTDTQYF; DNA: TGTGCCAGCGGGGGGGTGATCGGCACAGATACGCAGTATTTT
size: -; D: TRBD1; V: TRBV6-1; J: TRBJ1-5; CDR3: CASSEGGQLWMQPQHF; DNA: TGTGCCAGCAGTGAAGGGGGACAGCTCTGGATGCAGCCCCAGCATTTT
size: -; D: -; V: TRBV15; J: TRBJ2-3; CDR3: CATSERGSDTQYF; DNA: TGTGCCACCAGCGAGAGAGGATCCGATACGCAGTATTTT
size: -; D: TRBD2; V: TRBV27; J: TRBJ2-3; CDR3: CASSPRTRADTQYF; DNA: TGTGCCAGCAGTCCCCGGACTAGGGCAGATACGCAGTATTTT
size: -; D: -; V: TRBV5-4; J: TRBJ1-3; CDR3: CASSPSGKAGNTIYF; DNA: TGTGCCAGCAGCCCTTCCGGGAAGGCTGGAAACACCATATATTTT
size: once; D: TRBD2; V: TRBV15; J: TRBJ2-5; CDR3: CATSRDRRQMVTSGVRETQYF; DNA: TGTGCCACCAGCAGAGATAGGCGGCAAATGGTCACTAGCGGGGTAAGGGAGACCCAGTACTTC
size: -; D: -; V: TRBV28; J: TRBJ2-5; CDR3: CASGTAWQTQYF; DNA: TGTGCCAGCGGTACAGCATGGCAGACCCAGTACTTC
size: -; D: -; V: TRBV11-2; J: TRBJ1-1; CDR3: CASSFPPPMPVNTEAFF; DNA: TGTGCCAGCAGCTTTCCTCCCCCGATGCCAGTGAACACTGAAGCTTTCTTT